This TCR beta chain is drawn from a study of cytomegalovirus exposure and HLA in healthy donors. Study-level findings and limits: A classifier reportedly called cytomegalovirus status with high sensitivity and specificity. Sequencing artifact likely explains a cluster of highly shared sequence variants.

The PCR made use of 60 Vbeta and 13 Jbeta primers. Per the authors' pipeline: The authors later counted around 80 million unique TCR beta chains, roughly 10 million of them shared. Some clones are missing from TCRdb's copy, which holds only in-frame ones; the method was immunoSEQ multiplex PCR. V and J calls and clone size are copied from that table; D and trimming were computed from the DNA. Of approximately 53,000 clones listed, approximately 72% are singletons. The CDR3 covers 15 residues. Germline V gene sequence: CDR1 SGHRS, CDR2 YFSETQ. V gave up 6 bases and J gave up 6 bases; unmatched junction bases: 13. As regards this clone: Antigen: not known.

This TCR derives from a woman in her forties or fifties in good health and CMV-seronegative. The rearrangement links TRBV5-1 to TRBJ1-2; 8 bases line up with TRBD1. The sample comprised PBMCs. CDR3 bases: TGCGCCAGCACGCTCACAGGGGGAATCGGGCATGGCTACACCTTC. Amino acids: CASTLTGGIGHGYTF.